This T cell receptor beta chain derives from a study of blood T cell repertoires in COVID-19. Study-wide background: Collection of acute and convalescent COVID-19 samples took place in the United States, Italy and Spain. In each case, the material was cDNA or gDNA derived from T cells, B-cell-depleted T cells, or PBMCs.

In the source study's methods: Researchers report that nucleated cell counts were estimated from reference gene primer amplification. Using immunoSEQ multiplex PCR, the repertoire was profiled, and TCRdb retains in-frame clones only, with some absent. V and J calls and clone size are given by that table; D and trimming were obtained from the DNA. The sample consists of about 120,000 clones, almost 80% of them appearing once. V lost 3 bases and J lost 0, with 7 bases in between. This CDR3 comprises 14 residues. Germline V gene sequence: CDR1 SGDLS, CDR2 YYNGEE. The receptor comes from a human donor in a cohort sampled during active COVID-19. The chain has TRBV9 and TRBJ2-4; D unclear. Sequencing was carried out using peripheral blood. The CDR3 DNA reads TGTGCCAGCAGCGGGGCCGAAGCCAAAAACATTCAGTACTTC. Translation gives CASSGAEAKNIQYF.